What follows is one TCR beta chain and its context. The data stem from a study of T cells in Graves' hyperthyroidism and ophthalmopathy. At the level of the study: Peripheral blood was taken when the disease was first diagnosed, before any treatment began.

Patients showing uncontrolled infection, other autoimmune disease, pregnancy or lactation were ineligible. The investigators amplified TCR beta CDR3 regions from RNA transcripts. HTBI primers were used for first-round RT-PCR of the TCR CDR3. From the multiplex PCR reads, TCRdb called clonotypes with MiXCR, one entry per CDR3 protein. Of 700,000 or so distinct CDR3 sequences in the sample, approximately 14% were seen once. This CDR3 has 18 amino acids. V was pared by 0 bases and J by 7 bases, with 13 bases of the junction left unmatched. CDR1 is LNHNV and CDR2 is YYDKDF in the germline V gene (reference sequence).

The sample consisted of blood. This sequence joins TRBV15 and TRBJ2-1, with 9 bases matching TRBD2. This clonotype was sampled from a woman between 50 and 59 years old with Graves' ophthalmopathy. The CDR3 region has the DNA TGTGCCACCAGCAGAGATGGGGGAGGGGCGGGAGGGCGGAATGAGCAGTTCTTC. Translation gives CATSRDGGGAGGRNEQFF.